The clone carrying this T cell receptor (beta chain) was seen only a few times. Its antigen is currently unknown. This specimen comes from a study of CD8 T cells in ankylosing spondylitis. Study-wide results and caveats: Seven to nine highly homologous variants formed a TCR beta motif that appeared characteristic of ankylosing spondylitis blood.

TCR beta libraries were made by quantitative 5'-RACE with molecular barcodes. TCRdb recomputed calls from the 5' RACE reads with MiXCR, one row per CDR3 protein. The sample lists about 540,000 distinct CDR3 sequences, about 12% occurring once. The CDR3 is 16 amino acids. Losses at the gene ends were 6 bases for V and 4 bases for J; bases not matched to a gene: 7. Germline CDR1 MDHEN, CDR2 SYDVKM. The sequenced sample was blood, either unsorted or a sorted T cell fraction (not recorded which). V and J are TRBV28 and TRBJ2-1, with TRBD1 matching over 12 bases. This receptor was identified in a male donor with ankylosing spondylitis. CDR3 DNA: TGTGCCAGCAGGGAACCGGGACAGGGGGCTTACAATGAGCAGTTCTTC. Translated: CASREPGQGAYNEQFF. Combining the CDR3 with reference TRBV28 and TRBJ2-1 gives the whole variable domain DVKVTQSSRYLVKRTGEKVFLECVQDMDHENMFWYRQDPGLGLRLIYFSYDVKMKEKGDIPEGYSVSREKKERFSLILESASTNQTSMYLCASREPGQGAYNEQFFGPGTRLTVL.